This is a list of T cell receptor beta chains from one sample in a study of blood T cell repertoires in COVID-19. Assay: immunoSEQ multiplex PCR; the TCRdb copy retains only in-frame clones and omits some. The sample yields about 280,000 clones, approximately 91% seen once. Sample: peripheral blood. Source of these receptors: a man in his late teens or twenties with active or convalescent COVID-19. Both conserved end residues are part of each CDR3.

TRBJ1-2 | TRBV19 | CASSRDRYYGYTF
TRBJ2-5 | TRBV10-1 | CASSESSGGGWETQYF
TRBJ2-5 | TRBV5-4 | CASSPTAVQETQYF
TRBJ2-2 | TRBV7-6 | CASREQGRSGELFF
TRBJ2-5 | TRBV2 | CASSNSKAQETQYF
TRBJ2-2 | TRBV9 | CASSVPRAGADTGELFF
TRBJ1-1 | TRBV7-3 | CASSLFRMNTEAFF
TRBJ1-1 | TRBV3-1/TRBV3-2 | CASSPQAGNTEAFF
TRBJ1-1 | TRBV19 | CASRTDRVATEAFF
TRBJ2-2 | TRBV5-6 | CASSLEGVTGELFF
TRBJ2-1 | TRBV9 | CASSVVSGGYNEQFF
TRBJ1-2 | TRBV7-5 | CARSLSPGTTYYGYTF
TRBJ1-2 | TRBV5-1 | CASSLDSANYGYTF
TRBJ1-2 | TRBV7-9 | CASSAATGDGYTF
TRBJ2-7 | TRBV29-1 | CSVEGKTDGVEQYF
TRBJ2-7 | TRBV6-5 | CASTLCEQYF
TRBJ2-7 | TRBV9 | CASSVDPLGGKGGSEQYF
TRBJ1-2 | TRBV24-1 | CATSDFNRGNGYTF